The sequence of this T cell receptor (beta chain) was determined in a study of blood T cells in healthy people across ages. Findings and caveats of the study: The recorded TCR beta diversity per million T cells decreased in a roughly linear manner with age.

A sample-barcoded 5' primer and a J-beta primer mix were used in a second PCR of roughly 7 to 11 cycles. A single record per CDR3 protein comes from TCRdb applying MiXCR to the 5' RACE reads. The top ten clones hold around 13% of a sample with about 810,000 distinct CDR3 sequences, about 36% of them seen once. Points on this clonotype: Antigen unknown. This sequence may be a read error, since a much larger clone differs from it by one base.

The CDR3 runs to 18 residues. V shed 6 bases and J shed 10 bases, with 31 bases lying between them. Isolation per sample recovered at least 6 million PBMCs. The TCR sequence derives from a man between 18 and 29 years old in good health. This chain uses TRBV12-3 or TRBV12-4 with TRBJ2-1; D gene ambiguous. Sequenced sample: blood. CDR3 DNA sequence: TGTGCCAGCAGCTTTGGCGGTATAGGCAGGTGGAGCTCCTACGAGCAGTTCTTC. Amino acids: CASSFGGIGRWSSYEQFF.